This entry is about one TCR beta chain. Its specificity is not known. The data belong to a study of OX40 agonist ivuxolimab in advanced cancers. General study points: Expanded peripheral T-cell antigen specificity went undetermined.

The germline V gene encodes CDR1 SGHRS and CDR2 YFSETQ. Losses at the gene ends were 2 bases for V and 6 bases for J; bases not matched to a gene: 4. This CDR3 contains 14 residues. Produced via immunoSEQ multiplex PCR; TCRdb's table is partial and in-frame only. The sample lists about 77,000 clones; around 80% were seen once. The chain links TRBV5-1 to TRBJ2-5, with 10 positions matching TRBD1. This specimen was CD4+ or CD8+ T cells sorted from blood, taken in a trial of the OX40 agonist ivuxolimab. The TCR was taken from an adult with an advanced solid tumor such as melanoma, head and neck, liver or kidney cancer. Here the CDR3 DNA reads TGCGCCAGCAGCTTACAGGACAGGGGGAAGACCCAGTACTTC. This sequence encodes CASSLQDRGKTQYF. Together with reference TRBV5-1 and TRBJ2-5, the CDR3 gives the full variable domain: KAGVTQTPRYLIKTRGQQVTLSCSPISGHRSVSWYQQTPGQGLQFLFEYFSETQRNKGNFPGRFSGRQFSNSRSEMNVSTLELGDSALYLCASSLQDRGKTQYFGPGTRLLVL.